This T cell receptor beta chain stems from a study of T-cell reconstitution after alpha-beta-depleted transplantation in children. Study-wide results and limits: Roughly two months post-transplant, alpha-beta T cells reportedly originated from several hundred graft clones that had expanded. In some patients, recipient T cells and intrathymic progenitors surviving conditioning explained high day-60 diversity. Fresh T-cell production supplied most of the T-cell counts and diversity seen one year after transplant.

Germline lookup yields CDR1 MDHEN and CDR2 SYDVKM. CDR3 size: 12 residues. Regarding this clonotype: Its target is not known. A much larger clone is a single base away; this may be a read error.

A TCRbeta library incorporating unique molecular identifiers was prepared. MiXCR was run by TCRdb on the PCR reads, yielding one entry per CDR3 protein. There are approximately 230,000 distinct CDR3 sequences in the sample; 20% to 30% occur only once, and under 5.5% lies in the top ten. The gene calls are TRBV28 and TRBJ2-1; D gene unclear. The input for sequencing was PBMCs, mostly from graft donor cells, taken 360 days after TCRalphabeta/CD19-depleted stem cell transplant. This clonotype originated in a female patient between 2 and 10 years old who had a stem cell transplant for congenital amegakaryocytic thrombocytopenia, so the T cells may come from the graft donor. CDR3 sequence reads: CAISGRGNEQFF. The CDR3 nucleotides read TGTGCCATCAGTGGACGTGGGAATGAGCAGTTCTTC.